The 10 T cell receptor beta chains reported below all come from one sample, sequenced in a study of T cell responses to AZD1222 COVID-19 vaccine. This table comes from immunoSEQ multiplex PCR, and its TCRdb copy is limited to in-frame clones, with some not included. The sample carries 150,000 to 190,000 clones, 75% to 90% recorded once. Source: peripheral blood, taken after recovery from COVID-19. The receptors come from an adult who had recovered from COVID-19.

Only one count was recorded for this clone. The chain has TRBV28 and TRBJ2-1; D possibly corresponds to TRBD2 (6 bases). This CDR3 contains 14 residues. CDR1 is MDHEN and CDR2 is SYDVKM in the germline V gene. Trimming cost V 6 bases and J 5 bases, with 14 bases left between them. The CDR3 sequence is CASSRSGLNNEQFF. In nucleotides, the CDR3 is TGTGCCAGCAGCCGTAGCGGACTAAACAATGAGCAGTTCTTC.

The chain carries TRBV2 and TRBJ2-2; D possibly corresponds to TRBD2 (5 bases). The ends were cut back, 6 bases at V and 4 bases at J, with 12 bases in the middle. Germline assignment: CDR1 SNHLY and CDR2 FYNNEI. This CDR3 has 14 residues. The CDR3 loop reads CASSGNGITGELFF. The CDR3 region has the DNA TGTGCCAGCAGCGGGAATGGAATCACCGGGGAGCTGTTTTTT.

V gene TRBV9 combines with J gene TRBJ1-2, with 9 bases lining up with TRBD1. J lost 2 bases, V lost 0 bases, and 2 bases had no gene match. Germline V gene data show CDR1 as SGDLS and CDR2 as YYNGEE. This CDR3 has 15 amino acids. DNA for the CDR3: TGTGCCAGCAGCGTAGCCGGGACAGGGAACTATGGCTACACCTTC. It yields the protein CASSVAGTGNYGYTF.

This clone was picked up a small number of times. V is TRBV15 and J is TRBJ1-3; possible D gene TRBD1, 5 bases. V lost 5 bases and J lost 0, with 11 bases in between. This CDR3 spans 15 amino acids. Per germline, CDR1 LNHNV and CDR2 YYDKDF (reference sequence). The CDR3 DNA is TGTGCCACCAGCTTGACAGTCAACTCTGGAAACACCATATATTTT. It encodes CATSLTVNSGNTIYF. Filled out from reference TRBV15 and TRBJ1-3, the complete variable domain reads DAMVIQNPRYQVTQFGKPVTLSCSQTLNHNVMYWYQQKSSQAPKLLFHYYDKDFNNEADTPDNFQSRRPNTSFCFLDIRSPGLGDTAMYLCATSLTVNSGNTIYFGEGSWLTVV.

The V gene is TRBV6-2 or TRBV6-3, the J gene TRBJ2-3; D may be TRBD2 (7 bases). The CDR3 sequence is 15 residues long. Germline values: CDR1 MNHEY, CDR2 SVGEGT. V shed 6 bases and J shed 5 bases, with 18 bases lying between them. CDR3 in DNA: TGTGCCAGCAGCCCCTCCGGGGGGCATGGAGATACGCAGTATTTT. Its translation: CASSPSGGHGDTQYF.

The chain links TRBV4-2 to TRBJ1-4; D is undetermined. V lost 0 bases to trimming and J lost 7 bases, with 18 bases between them. CDR1 LGHNA and CDR2 YNFKEQ come from the germline V gene. This CDR3 is 17 amino acids long. The CDR3 DNA reads TGTGCCAGCAGCCAAGATGGGCCTAAGTGGGGAGGTGAAAAACTGTTTTTT. Protein sequence: CASSQDGPKWGGEKLFF.

V usage is TRBV5-4 and J usage is TRBJ2-2; TRBD1 aligns across 8 bases. The CDR3 has 16 amino acids. Per the germline V gene, CDR1 is SGHNT and CDR2 is YYREEE (reference sequence). V was pared by 2 bases and J by 0 bases, with 3 bases of the junction left unmatched. The chain's CDR3 is CASSLPQGANTGELFF. The CDR3 nucleotides are TGTGCCAGCAGCTTACCACAGGGGGCGAACACCGGGGAGCTGTTTTTT.

In this sample, this clone turned up once. The chain carries TRBV11-2 and TRBJ1-6; perhaps TRBD1 as D (5 bases). Germline CDR1 is SGHAT and CDR2 is FQNNGV. The CDR3 runs to 14 residues. The germline V and J ends were trimmed by 0 bases and 8 bases, with 8 bases remaining between them. Here the CDR3 reads CASSLDGADSPLHF. The CDR3, as DNA: TGTGCCAGCAGCTTAGACGGGGCCGATTCACCCCTCCACTTT.

The rearrangement uses TRBV25-1 and TRBJ2-7; TRBD1 matches at 7 bases. Germline assignment: CDR1 MGHDK and CDR2 SYGVNS. V was clipped by 1 base and J by 1 base; unmatched bases: 7. The CDR3 is 16 amino acids. The CDR3 coding sequence is TGTGCCAGCAGTGAATCTCGGGACAGTTTTTCCTACGAGCAGTACTTC. This codes for CASSESRDSFSYEQYF.

This clone has only one observation. The CDR3 bases are TGTGCCAGCAGCGCCAGGGAACCCCAGCATTTT. This encodes CASSAREPQHF. This rearrangement joins TRBV7-2 to TRBJ1-5, with D possibly TRBD1 on 5 matching bases. V was trimmed by 5 bases and J by 10 bases, leaving 9 bases between them. Per the germline V gene, CDR1 is SGHTA and CDR2 is FQGNSA. The CDR3 sequence is 11 residues long. Filled out from reference TRBV7-2 and TRBJ1-5, the complete variable domain reads GAGVSQSPSNKVTEKGKDVELRCDPISGHTALYWYRQSLGQGLEFLIYFQGNSAPDKSGLPSDRFSAERTGGSVSTLTIQRTQQEDSAVYLCASSAREPQHFGDGTRLSIL.